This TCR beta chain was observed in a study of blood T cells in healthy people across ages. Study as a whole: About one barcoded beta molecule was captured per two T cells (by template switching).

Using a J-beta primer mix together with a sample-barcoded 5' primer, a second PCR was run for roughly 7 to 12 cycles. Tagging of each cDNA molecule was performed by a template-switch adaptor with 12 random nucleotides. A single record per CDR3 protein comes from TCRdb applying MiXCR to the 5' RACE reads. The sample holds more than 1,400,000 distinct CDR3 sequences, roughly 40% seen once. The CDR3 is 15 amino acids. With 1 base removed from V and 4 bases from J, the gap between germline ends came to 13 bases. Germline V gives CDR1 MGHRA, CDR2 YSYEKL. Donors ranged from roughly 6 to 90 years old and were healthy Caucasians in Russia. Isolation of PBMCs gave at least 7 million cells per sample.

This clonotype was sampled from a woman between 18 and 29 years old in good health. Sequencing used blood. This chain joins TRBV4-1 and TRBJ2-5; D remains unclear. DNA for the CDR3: TGCGCCAGCAGCCAAGGTCCCCAGACGGGAGAGACCCAGTACTTC. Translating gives CASSQGPQTGETQYF.